Below, 9 T cell receptor beta chains from the same sample are listed, as sequenced in a study of T-cell memory formation after mild COVID-19 (dated by TCRdb to 2020 to 2023). To prepare the library, 5' RACE was applied. Sequencing used an Illumina NovaSeq 6000. The raw public data were reprocessed by TCRdb itself: fastp quality trimming at Q25, MiXCR clonotype calling, in-frame beta chains only. Entries are consolidated by CDR3 protein sequence, retaining the most common genes and DNA. This sample is represented by about 450,000 distinct CDR3 sequences; less than 25% of them were singletons. Together, the top ten hold roughly 13% of the sample. Sequencing was performed on PBMCs or a T cell subset sorted from them (not recorded which). The source is an adult woman who had mild COVID-19 (a few samples of this study predate the infection). The sample titles of this study are shuffled in the database, so cell type and time point are left out; the donor was told from shared clones.

V gene TRBV7-9 combines with J gene TRBJ1-2, with D hard to call. The CDR3 covers 14 residues. CDR1 SEHNR and CDR2 FQNEAQ come from the germline V gene (reference sequence). V shed 3 bases and J shed 5 bases, with 13 bases lying between them. DNA for the CDR3: TGTGCCAGCAGCTTTGGCGTCACCCGATATGGCTACACCTTC. Translation: CASSFGVTRYGYTF.

The chain employs TRBV5-1 and TRBJ2-2; a weak D match, TRBD2 (6 bases). V lost 4 bases and J 2 bases, leaving 18 bases between the germline ends. The CDR3 has 17 amino acids. The germline V gene encodes CDR1 SGHRS and CDR2 YFSETQ. The CDR3 is CASSIRLARFNTGELFF. CDR3 bases: TGCGCCAGCAGCATCAGGCTAGCGAGGTTCAACACCGGGGAGCTGTTTTTT.

This chain connects TRBV7-9 to TRBJ1-1, with 7 bases lining up with TRBD1. This CDR3 spans 19 amino acids. Losses at the gene ends were 2 bases for V and 0 bases for J; bases not matched to a gene: 15. CDR1 is SEHNR and CDR2 is FQNEAQ in the germline V gene (reference sequence). DNA for the CDR3: TGTGCCAGCAGCTTAAGGGTGCTCGGGACAGCGGTAATGAACACTGAAGCTTTCTTT. Translating gives CASSLRVLGTAVMNTEAFF.

This clonotype showed up just a few times. The chain recombines TRBV5-1 with TRBJ2-3; no clear D gene. Germline assignment: CDR1 SGHRS and CDR2 YFSETQ. Trimming took off 0 bases at V and 6 bases at J, with 8 bases between the two ends. The CDR3 sequence is 13 residues long. In DNA, the CDR3 is TGCGCCAGCAGCTTGGAACCCCGGGATACGCAGTATTTT. Protein: CASSLEPRDTQYF.

This clonotype was counted between two and nine times. The chain links TRBV12-3 or TRBV12-4 to TRBJ2-3; TRBD2 matches at 8 bases. Losses at the gene ends were 5 bases for V and 1 base for J; bases not matched to a gene: 5. The CDR3 has 15 amino acids. The chain's CDR3 is CASSGTLAGTDTQYF. For the CDR3, the DNA is TGTGCCAGCAGTGGGACACTAGCGGGCACAGATACGCAGTATTTT.

This clonotype was detected only a few times. V is TRBV12-3 or TRBV12-4 and J is TRBJ2-2; D possibly matches TRBD1 or TRBD2 (5 bases each). V lost 5 bases and J lost 4, with 17 bases in between. CDR3 length equals 16 residues. CDR3 residues: CASSPRDREGTGELFF. In DNA, the CDR3 is TGTGCCAGCAGTCCGAGGGACCGCGAAGGCACCGGGGAGCTGTTTTTT.

The chain recombines TRBV7-9 with TRBJ2-7; 9 nucleotides align to TRBD1. Germline V CDR1 and CDR2: SEHNR, FQNEAQ (reference sequence). The CDR3 loop spans 16 amino acids. V was clipped by 1 base and J by 3 bases; unmatched bases: 7. The CDR3 sequence: CASSLGRQGENYEQYF. CDR3 sequence (DNA): TGTGCCAGCAGCTTAGGAAGACAGGGGGAGAACTACGAGCAGTACTTC.

In its sample, this clonotype was seen a few times. This chain uses TRBV7-9 with TRBJ1-1; D uncertain. Looked up from germline, CDR1 is SEHNR and CDR2 is FQNEAQ (reference sequence). The CDR3 runs to 14 residues. Trimming took off 0 bases at V and 2 bases at J, with 7 bases between the two ends. The CDR3 loop reads CASSLASLNTEAFF. In DNA form, the CDR3 reads TGTGCCAGCAGCTTAGCGTCACTTAACACTGAAGCTTTCTTT.

The chain carries TRBV7-6 and TRBJ2-7; TRBD1 is a possible D gene (6 bases). V gave up 1 base and J gave up 3 bases, with 16 bases separating them. Germline loops: CDR1 SGHVS, CDR2 FNYEAQ. The CDR3 loop spans 16 amino acids. The CDR3 sequence is CASSLGSGRGNYEQYF. CDR3 bases: TGTGCCAGCAGCTTAGGATCGGGCAGGGGAAACTACGAGCAGTACTTC.